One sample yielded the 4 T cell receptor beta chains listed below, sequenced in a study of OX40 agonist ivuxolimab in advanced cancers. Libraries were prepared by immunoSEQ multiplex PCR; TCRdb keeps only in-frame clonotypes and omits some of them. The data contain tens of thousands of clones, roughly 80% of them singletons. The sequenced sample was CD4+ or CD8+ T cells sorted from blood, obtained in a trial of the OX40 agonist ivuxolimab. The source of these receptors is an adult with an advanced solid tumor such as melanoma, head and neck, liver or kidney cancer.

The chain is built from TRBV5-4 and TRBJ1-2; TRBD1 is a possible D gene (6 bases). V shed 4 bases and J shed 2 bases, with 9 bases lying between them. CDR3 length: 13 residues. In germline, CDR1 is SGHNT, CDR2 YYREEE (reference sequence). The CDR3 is CASSTDRNYGYTF. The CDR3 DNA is TGTGCCAGCAGCACCGACAGGAACTATGGCTACACCTTC.

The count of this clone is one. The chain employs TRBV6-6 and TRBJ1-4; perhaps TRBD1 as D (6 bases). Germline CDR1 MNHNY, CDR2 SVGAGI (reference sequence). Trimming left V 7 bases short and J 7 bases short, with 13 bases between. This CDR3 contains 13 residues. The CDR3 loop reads CASNKQGAEKLFF. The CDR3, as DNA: TGTGCCAGCAACAAACAGGGCGCTGAAAAACTGTTTTTT.

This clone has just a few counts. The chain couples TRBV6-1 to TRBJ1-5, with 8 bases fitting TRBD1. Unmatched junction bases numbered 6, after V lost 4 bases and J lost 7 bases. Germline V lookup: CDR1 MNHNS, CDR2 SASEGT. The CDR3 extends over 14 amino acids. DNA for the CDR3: TGTGCCAGCAGTGGAGGACAGGGAGTGCAGCCCCAGCATTTT. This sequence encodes CASSGGQGVQPQHF.

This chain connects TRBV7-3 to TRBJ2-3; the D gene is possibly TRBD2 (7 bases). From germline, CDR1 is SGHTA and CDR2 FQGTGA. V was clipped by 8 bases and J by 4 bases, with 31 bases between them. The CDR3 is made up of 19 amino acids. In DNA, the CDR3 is TGTGCCAGCCTCCAAAGCGGGCTAGCGGTCGTAAACAGGGCAGATACGCAGTATTTT. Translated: CASLQSGLAVVNRADTQYF.